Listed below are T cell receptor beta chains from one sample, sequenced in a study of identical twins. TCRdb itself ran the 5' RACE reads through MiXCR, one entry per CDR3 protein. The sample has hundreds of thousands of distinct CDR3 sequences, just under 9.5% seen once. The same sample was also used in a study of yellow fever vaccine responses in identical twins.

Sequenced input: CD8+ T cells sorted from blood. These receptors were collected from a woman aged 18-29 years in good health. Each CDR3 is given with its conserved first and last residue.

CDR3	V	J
CSATPGQGSLYGYTF	TRBV29-1	TRBJ1-2
CASSPTTGAYEQYF	TRBV3-1	TRBJ2-7
CASSVAQTESFYGYTF	TRBV9	TRBJ1-2
CSARTSEYNEQFF	TRBV20-1	TRBJ2-1
CASQGFTTNEKLFF	TRBV6-1	TRBJ1-4
CASSQDWGDSYEQYF	TRBV4-3	TRBJ2-7
CASSFKGREQYF	TRBV28	TRBJ2-7
CASSLDVKIPQETQYF	TRBV7-8	TRBJ2-5
CASSYDPSGYGYTF	TRBV7-3	TRBJ1-2
CSARDLGQGTGELFF	TRBV20-1	TRBJ2-2